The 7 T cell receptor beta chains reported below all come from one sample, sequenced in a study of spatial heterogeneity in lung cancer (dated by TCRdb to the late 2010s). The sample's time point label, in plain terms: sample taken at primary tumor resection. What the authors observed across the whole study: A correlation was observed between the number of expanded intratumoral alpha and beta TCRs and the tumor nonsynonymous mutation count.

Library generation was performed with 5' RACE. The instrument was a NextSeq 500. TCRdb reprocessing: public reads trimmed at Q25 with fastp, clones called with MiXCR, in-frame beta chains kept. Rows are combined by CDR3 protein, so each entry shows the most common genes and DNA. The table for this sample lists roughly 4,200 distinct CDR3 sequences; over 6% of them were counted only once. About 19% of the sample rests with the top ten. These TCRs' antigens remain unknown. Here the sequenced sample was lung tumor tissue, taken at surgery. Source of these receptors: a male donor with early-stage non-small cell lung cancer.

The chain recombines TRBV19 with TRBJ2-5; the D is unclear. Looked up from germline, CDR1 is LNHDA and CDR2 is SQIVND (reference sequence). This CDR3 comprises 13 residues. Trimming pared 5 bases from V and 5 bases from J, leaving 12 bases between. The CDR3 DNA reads TGTGCCAGTAGTTCGCCCCCTGGGGAGACCCAGTACTTC. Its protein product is CASSSPPGETQYF.

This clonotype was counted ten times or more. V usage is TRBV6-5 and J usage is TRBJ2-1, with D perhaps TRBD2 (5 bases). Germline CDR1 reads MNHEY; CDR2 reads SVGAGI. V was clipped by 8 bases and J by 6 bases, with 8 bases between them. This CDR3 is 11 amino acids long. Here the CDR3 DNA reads TGTGCCAGCGGAGGAGGCAATGAGCAGTTCTTC. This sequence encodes CASGGGNEQFF.

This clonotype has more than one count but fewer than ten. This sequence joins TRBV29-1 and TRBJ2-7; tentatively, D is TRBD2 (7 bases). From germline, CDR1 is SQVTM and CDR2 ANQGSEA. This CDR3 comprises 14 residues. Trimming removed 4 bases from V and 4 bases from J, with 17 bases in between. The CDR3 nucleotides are TGCAGCGTTGCCAAGGGGGGAGGGCAGTACGAGCAGTACTTC. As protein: CSVAKGGGQYEQYF.

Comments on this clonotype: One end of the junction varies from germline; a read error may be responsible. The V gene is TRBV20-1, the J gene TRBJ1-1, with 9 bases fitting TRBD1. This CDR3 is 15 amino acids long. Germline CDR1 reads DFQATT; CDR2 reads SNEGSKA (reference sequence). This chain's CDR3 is CSARASGTGWTVAFF. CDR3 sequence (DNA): TGCAGTGCTAGAGCCTCTGGGACAGGGTGGACTGTAGCTTTCTTT.

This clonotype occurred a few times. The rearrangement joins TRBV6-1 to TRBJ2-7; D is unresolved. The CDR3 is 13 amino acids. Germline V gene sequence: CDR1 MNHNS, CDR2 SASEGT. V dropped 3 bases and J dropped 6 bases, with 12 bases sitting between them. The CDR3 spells CASSDGWVGEQYF. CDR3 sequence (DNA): TGTGCCAGCAGTGATGGGTGGGTAGGCGAGCAGTACTTC.

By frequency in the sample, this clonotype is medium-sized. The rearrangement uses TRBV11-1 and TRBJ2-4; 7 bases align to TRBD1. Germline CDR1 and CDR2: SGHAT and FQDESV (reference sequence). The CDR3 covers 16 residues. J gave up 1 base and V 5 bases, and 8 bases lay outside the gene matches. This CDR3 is CASSADRVNAKNIQYF. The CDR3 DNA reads TGTGCCAGCAGCGCCGACAGGGTCAATGCCAAAAACATTCAGTACTTC.

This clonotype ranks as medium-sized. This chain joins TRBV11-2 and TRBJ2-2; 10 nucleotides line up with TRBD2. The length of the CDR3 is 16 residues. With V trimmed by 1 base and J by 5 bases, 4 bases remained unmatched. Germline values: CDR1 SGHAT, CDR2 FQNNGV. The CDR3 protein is CASSLVSTSGTGELFF. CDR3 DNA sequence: TGTGCCAGCAGCTTAGTGTCGACTAGCGGGACCGGGGAGCTGTTTTTT.